The 27 T cell receptor beta chains listed next were all sequenced from one sample in a study of CD8+ T cells in alopecia areata. Extracted RNA was reverse transcribed into cDNA, the sequencing template. Clones were sequenced by immunoSEQ multiplex PCR, and TCRdb holds only the in-frame ones, with some missing. The sample has fewer than 250,000 clones, approximately 61% seen once. This material consisted of CD4+ T cells sorted from blood, taken at week 0. Every receptor here comes from a human donor with alopecia areata.

This clone has just a few counts. The chain employs TRBV11-2 and TRBJ1-6; no clear D gene. Germline CDR1 reads SGHAT; CDR2 reads FQNNGV. V lost 4 bases to trimming and J lost 10 bases, with 11 bases between them. CDR3 length: 13 residues. In DNA, the CDR3 is TGTGCCAGCAGCTCAGACATGGAATCACCCCTCCACTTT. Protein sequence: CASSSDMESPLHF.

The DNA for the CDR3 is TGCAGCGTTGAAGACGCAGGCTACTATGGCTACACCTTC. Encoded protein: CSVEDAGYYGYTF. This rearrangement joins TRBV29-1 to TRBJ1-2, with D uncertain. The length of the CDR3 is 13 residues. V was shortened by 0 bases and J by 3 bases, with 8 bases between the two germline ends. The germline CDR1 and CDR2 sequences are SQVTM and ANQGSEA.

CDR3 loop: CASRVVGDEKLFF. The CDR3 region has the DNA TGTGCCAGCAGGGTGGTTGGGGATGAAAAACTGTTTTTT. The V gene is TRBV6-1, the J gene TRBJ1-4; D is undetermined. V lost 6 bases and J lost 6, with 11 bases in between. Germline CDR1 is MNHNS and CDR2 is SASEGT. The CDR3 spans 13 residues.

This sequence joins TRBV30 and TRBJ2-3, with a weak D call TRBD2 (6 bases). This CDR3 has 15 residues. Trimming took 0 bases from V and 2 from J, leaving 12 bases between them. Per germline, CDR1 GTSNPN and CDR2 SVGIG (reference sequence). CDR3 protein: CAWSVHGGATDTQYF. Written as DNA, the CDR3 is TGTGCCTGGAGTGTACACGGCGGGGCCACAGATACGCAGTATTTT. The entire variable domain, with the rest obtained from reference TRBV30 and TRBJ2-3, is as follows: SQTIHQWPATLVQPVGSPLSLECTVEGTSNPNLYWYRQAAGRGLQLLFYSVGIGQISSEVPQNLSASRPQDRQFILSSKKLLLSDSGFYLCAWSVHGGATDTQYFGPGTRLTVL.

This clone was seen only a few times. The V and J genes are TRBV27 and TRBJ2-1; the match to TRBD2 covers 8 bases. This CDR3 contains 17 residues. Germline V gives CDR1 MNHEY, CDR2 SMNVEV (reference sequence). J lost 4 bases, V lost 4 bases, and 12 bases had no gene match. The CDR3 bases are TGTGCCAGCAGTTCGCCCGTCCTAGCGGGCAGATACAATGAGCAGTTCTTC. Its protein is CASSSPVLAGRYNEQFF.

The genes are TRBV14 and TRBJ2-5; no clear D gene. V was trimmed by 0 bases and J by 3 bases, leaving 5 bases between them. Germline V lookup: CDR1 SGHDN, CDR2 FVKESK. This CDR3 region has 13 residues. CDR3: CASSQDGKETQYF. The CDR3 region has the DNA TGTGCCAGCAGCCAAGATGGCAAAGAGACCCAGTACTTC. Full variable domain (rest looked up from reference TRBV14 and TRBJ2-5): EAGVTQFPSHSVIEKGQTVTLRCDPISGHDNLYWYRRVMGKEIKFLLHFVKESKQDESGMPNNRFLAERTGGTYSTLKVQPAELEDSGVYFCASSQDGKETQYFGPGTRLLVL.

The chain employs TRBV4-1 and TRBJ1-1, with D perhaps TRBD1 (5 bases). CDR1 and CDR2 (germline): MGHRA, YSYEKL. The CDR3 has 17 amino acids. Trimming removed 0 bases at V and 6 bases at J, with 20 bases between. CDR3: CASSQDRGTHEASEAFF. In DNA, the CDR3 is TGCGCCAGCAGCCAAGACCGAGGGACTCACGAGGCGTCTGAAGCTTTCTTT.

Comment on this clone: A far bigger clonotype differs at one base, so this is likely a read error. The chain links TRBV2 to TRBJ1-2; perhaps TRBD1 as D (6 bases). Germline values: CDR1 SNHLY, CDR2 FYNNEI. This CDR3 spans 13 amino acids. Trimming cost V 2 bases and J 6 bases, with 10 bases left between them. The CDR3 DNA reads TGTGCCAGCAGTGAATCAGGGGAGGATGGCTACACCTTC. Its protein is CASSESGEDGYTF.

This clone was counted between two and nine times. The genes are TRBV7-9 and TRBJ2-3, with D perhaps matching TRBD2 (5 bases). With 11 bases removed from V and 1 base from J, the gap between germline ends came to 16 bases. Germline V lookup: CDR1 SEHNR, CDR2 FQNEAQ (reference sequence). The CDR3 loop spans 14 amino acids. The CDR3 DNA is TGTGCCCACGCGAGGGCAAAGGGCACAGATACGCAGTATTTT. Its translation: CAHARAKGTDTQYF.

This clone was seen a few times. The rearrangement links TRBV5-1 to TRBJ2-4, with D perhaps matching TRBD1 (5 bases). The CDR3 sequence is 16 residues long. The V end was cut by 3 bases, the J end by 1 base, with 14 bases between. Germline CDR1 is SGHRS and CDR2 is YFSETQ. CDR3 sequence: CASSSGQPLAKNIQYF. In DNA, the CDR3 is TGCGCCAGCAGCTCTGGACAACCCCTGGCCAAAAACATTCAGTACTTC.

This clone showed up just once. The V call is TRBV6-1, the J call TRBJ2-1, with D unresolved. V dropped 9 bases and J dropped 8 bases, with 20 bases sitting between them. Germline CDR1 reads MNHNS; CDR2 reads SASEGT. This CDR3 region has 14 residues. The CDR3 protein is CASREKAEKDEQFF. The CDR3 DNA reads as TGTGCCAGTCGTGAGAAGGCTGAAAAAGATGAGCAGTTCTTC.

V is TRBV7-8 and J is TRBJ1-2; tentative D call: TRBD1 (5 bases). V was cut by 5 bases and J by 10 bases, with 17 bases left in between. CDR1 is SGHVS, CDR2 FQNEAQ, per germline. This CDR3 is 13 amino acids long. The CDR3 DNA reads as TGTGCCAGCAGCGTACGGGACGGTACAAACTACACCTTC. Translation gives CASSVRDGTNYTF.

This chain uses TRBV14 with TRBJ1-2; possibly TRBD1 for D (5 bases). The V gene's germline CDR1 is SGHDN and CDR2 FVKESK. The CDR3 spans 14 residues. Trimming stripped 0 bases from V and 8 bases from J, with 13 bases between. The CDR3 region has the DNA TGTGCCAGCAGCCAAGATCCCCTGAGGGGCGGCTACACCTTC. This gives the protein CASSQDPLRGGYTF.

The chain carries TRBV5-6 and TRBJ1-5, with TRBD1 matching 9 bases. The germline V gene encodes CDR1 SGHDT and CDR2 YYEEEE. Trimming cost V 0 bases and J 3 bases; bases outside gene matches: 1. The CDR3 covers 15 residues. The CDR3: CASSLGDRDNQPQHF. DNA for the CDR3: TGTGCCAGCAGCTTGGGGGACAGGGACAATCAGCCCCAGCATTTT.

This clone appeared a few times. This chain links TRBV6-6 with TRBJ2-7; 7 nucleotides agree with TRBD1. This CDR3 comprises 14 residues. V lost 7 bases and J lost 3; bases outside the gene matches: 9. The germline V gene encodes CDR1 MNHNY and CDR2 SVGAGI (reference sequence). The CDR3, as DNA: TGTGCCAGCACCTCCGGGACAGCCAACTACGAGCAGTACTTC. Protein product: CASTSGTANYEQYF.

This chain connects TRBV6-1 to TRBJ1-2; possible D gene TRBD1, 6 bases. This CDR3 comprises 13 residues. Trimming removed 6 bases from V and 6 bases from J, with 14 bases in between. Germline CDR1 and CDR2: MNHNS and SASEGT. This chain's CDR3 is CASRLGQFHGYTF. The CDR3, as DNA: TGTGCCAGCAGGCTCGGACAGTTTCATGGCTACACCTTC.

This clone was counted at least ten times. This chain uses TRBV6-5 with TRBJ1-2; D is possibly TRBD1 (6 bases). V lost 5 bases to trimming and J lost 9 bases, with 19 bases between them. CDR3 length equals 14 residues. Germline V gene sequence: CDR1 MNHEY, CDR2 SVGAGI. The CDR3 nucleotides read TGTGCCAGCAGTGTAACAGGGACTCCGGATAGCTACACCTTC. This codes for CASSVTGTPDSYTF.

The rearrangement joins TRBV16 to TRBJ1-2; D gene ambiguous. The CDR3 is 10 amino acids. Trimming left V 1 base short and J 6 bases short, with 0 bases between. The V gene's germline CDR1 is KGHSY and CDR2 FQNENV. The CDR3 DNA follows: TGTGCCAGCAGCCAATATGGCTACACCTTC. Its translation: CASSQYGYTF.

The rearrangement joins TRBV4-2 to TRBJ2-3; D is uncertain. The CDR3 is 15 residues long. Trimming removed 4 bases from V and 0 bases from J, with 11 bases in between. Germline CDR1 reads LGHNA; CDR2 reads YNFKEQ. The CDR3 region is CASSPAKESTDTQYF. CDR3 coding DNA: TGTGCCAGCAGCCCAGCAAAGGAAAGCACAGATACGCAGTATTTT.

This chain connects TRBV7-9 to TRBJ1-1; TRBD1 is a possible D gene (5 bases). The germline V gene encodes CDR1 SEHNR and CDR2 FQNEAQ (reference sequence). CDR3 size: 13 residues. Deletions cut 4 bases from V and 7 bases from J, with 13 bases between. CDR3 nucleotide sequence: TGTGCCAGCAGCTCCACCCGGGGGGTTGAAGCTTTCTTT. Its translation is CASSSTRGVEAFF.

This clone was counted at least ten times. The chain has TRBV4-1 and TRBJ1-2; tentative D call: TRBD1 (6 bases). With 0 bases removed from V and 5 bases from J, the gap between germline ends came to 13 bases. This CDR3 spans 15 amino acids. Germline V gene sequence: CDR1 MGHRA, CDR2 YSYEKL. The CDR3 bases are TGCGCCAGCAGCCAAGATTTGGGGGCTGGGTATGGCTACACCTTC. Its protein is CASSQDLGAGYGYTF.

CDR3 DNA sequence: TGTGCCAGCAGTTACTCGGTGGACAACACTGAAGCTTTCTTT. This translates into CASSYSVDNTEAFF. The V and J genes are TRBV6-6 and TRBJ1-1; D is unclear. Germline-derived CDR1 and CDR2 are MNHNY and SVGAGI (reference sequence). The CDR3 sequence is 14 residues long. V gave up 0 bases and J gave up 2 bases, with 7 bases separating them.

V gene TRBV6-1 combines with J gene TRBJ1-2, with D unresolved. This CDR3 is built from 14 residues. Germline CDR1 is MNHNS and CDR2 is SASEGT. V was shortened by 10 bases and J by 4 bases, with 19 bases between the two germline ends. CDR3 DNA: TGTGCCATCGCCCTGTATGAGACCTTCTATGGCTACACCTTC. Protein product: CAIALYETFYGYTF.

The V and J genes are TRBV9 and TRBJ1-6, with 7 bases identical to TRBD1. CDR3 length equals 15 residues. V lost 3 bases, J lost 8 bases, and 8 bases stayed unmatched. In germline, CDR1 is SGDLS, CDR2 YYNGEE. In DNA, the CDR3 is TGTGCCAGCAGCGCCGTGGACAGGACCCATTCACCCCTCCACTTT. Amino acids: CASSAVDRTHSPLHF. Combining the CDR3 with reference TRBV9 and TRBJ1-6 gives the whole variable domain DSGVTQTPKHLITATGQRVTLRCSPRSGDLSVYWYQQSLDQGLQFLIQYYNGEERAKGNILERFSAQQFPDLHSELNLSSLELGDSALYFCASSAVDRTHSPLHFGNGTRLTVT.

As regards this clone: The sample contains more than one DNA sequence encoding this CDR3. The chain carries TRBV5-1 and TRBJ2-7, with D tentatively TRBD1 (6 bases). Germline-derived CDR1 and CDR2 are SGHRS and YFSETQ. This CDR3 region has 12 residues. The V and J ends lost 4 bases and 4 bases respectively, with 9 bases between them. CDR3 in DNA: TGCGCCAGCAGCCTGGACAGATACGAGCAGTACTTC. Translated, it gives CASSLDRYEQYF.

In this sample, this clone turned up a few times. V usage is TRBV6-1 and J usage is TRBJ1-6; 12 nucleotides align to TRBD1. V shed 6 bases, J shed 11 bases, and the junction held 8 bases outside the gene matches. CDR1 is MNHNS and CDR2 is SASEGT in the germline V gene. CDR3 length: 15 amino acids. This CDR3 is CASSGGQGAKTPLHF. CDR3 nucleotide sequence: TGTGCCAGCAGCGGGGGACAGGGGGCGAAAACACCCCTCCACTTT.

The chain couples TRBV11-2 to TRBJ2-6; D possibly uses TRBD1 or TRBD2 (5 bases each). Germline-derived CDR1 and CDR2 are SGHAT and FQNNGV. V dropped 5 bases and J dropped 11 bases, with 19 bases sitting between them. The CDR3 is made up of 15 amino acids. In DNA, the CDR3 is TGTGCCAGCAGCACACTCCGGCGGGCAGGGCACGTCCTGACTTTC. Protein product: CASSTLRRAGHVLTF.